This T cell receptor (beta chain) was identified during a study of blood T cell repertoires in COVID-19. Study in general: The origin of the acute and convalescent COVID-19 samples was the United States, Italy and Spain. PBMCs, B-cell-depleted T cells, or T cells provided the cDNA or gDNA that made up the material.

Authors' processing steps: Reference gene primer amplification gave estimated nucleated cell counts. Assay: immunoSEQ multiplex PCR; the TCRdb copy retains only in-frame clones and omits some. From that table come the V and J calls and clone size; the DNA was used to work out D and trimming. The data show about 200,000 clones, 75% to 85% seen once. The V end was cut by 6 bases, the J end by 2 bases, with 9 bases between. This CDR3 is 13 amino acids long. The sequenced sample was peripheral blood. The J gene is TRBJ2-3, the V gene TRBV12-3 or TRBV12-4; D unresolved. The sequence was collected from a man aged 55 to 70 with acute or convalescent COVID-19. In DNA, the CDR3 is TGTGCCAGCAGCCAACACAACACAGATACGCAGTATTTT. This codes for CASSQHNTDTQYF.